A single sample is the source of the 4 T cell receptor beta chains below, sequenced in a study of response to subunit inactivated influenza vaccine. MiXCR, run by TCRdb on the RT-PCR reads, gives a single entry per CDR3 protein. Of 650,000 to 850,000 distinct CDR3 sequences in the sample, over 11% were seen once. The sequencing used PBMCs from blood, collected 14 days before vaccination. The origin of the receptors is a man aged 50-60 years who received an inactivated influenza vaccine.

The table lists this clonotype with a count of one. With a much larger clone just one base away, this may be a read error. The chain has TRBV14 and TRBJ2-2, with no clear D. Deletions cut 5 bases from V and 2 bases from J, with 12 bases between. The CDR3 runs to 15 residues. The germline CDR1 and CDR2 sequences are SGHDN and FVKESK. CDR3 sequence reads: CASSEYLTNTGELFF. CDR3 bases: TGTGCCAGCAGCGAATACCTGACAAACACCGGGGAGCTGTTTTTT.

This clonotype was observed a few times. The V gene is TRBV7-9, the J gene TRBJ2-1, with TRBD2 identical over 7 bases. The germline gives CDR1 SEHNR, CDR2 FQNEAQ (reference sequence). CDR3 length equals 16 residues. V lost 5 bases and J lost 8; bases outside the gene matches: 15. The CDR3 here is CASSGRVGGGLDEQFF. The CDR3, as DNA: TGTGCCAGCAGCGGACGGGTTGGGGGGGGTCTGGATGAGCAGTTCTTC.

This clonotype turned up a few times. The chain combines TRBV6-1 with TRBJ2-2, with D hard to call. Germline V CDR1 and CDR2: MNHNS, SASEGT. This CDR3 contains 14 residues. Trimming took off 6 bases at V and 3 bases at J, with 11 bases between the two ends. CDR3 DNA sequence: TGTGCCAGCAGGCTCCTAGAATACACCGGGGAGCTGTTTTTT. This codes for CASRLLEYTGELFF.

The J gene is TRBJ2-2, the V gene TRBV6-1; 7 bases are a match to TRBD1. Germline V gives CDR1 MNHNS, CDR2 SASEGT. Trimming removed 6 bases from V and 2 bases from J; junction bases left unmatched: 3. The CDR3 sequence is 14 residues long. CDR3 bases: TGTGCCAGCAGGGGGACAGAAAACACCGGGGAGCTGTTTTTT. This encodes CASRGTENTGELFF.